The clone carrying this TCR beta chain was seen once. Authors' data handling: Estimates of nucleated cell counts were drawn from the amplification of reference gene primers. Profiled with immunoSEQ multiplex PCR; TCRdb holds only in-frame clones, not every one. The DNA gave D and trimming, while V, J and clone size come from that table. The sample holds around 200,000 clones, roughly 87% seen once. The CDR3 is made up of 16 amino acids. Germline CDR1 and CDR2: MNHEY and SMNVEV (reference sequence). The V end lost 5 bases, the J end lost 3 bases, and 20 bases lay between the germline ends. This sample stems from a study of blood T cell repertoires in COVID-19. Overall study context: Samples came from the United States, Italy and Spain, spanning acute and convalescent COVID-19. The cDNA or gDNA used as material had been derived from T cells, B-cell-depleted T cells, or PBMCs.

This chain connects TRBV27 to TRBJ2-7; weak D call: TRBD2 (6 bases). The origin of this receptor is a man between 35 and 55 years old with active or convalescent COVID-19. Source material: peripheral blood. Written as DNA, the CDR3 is TGTGCCAGCAGTCACCACCTCCGGGGGTTAAACTACGAGCAGTACTTC. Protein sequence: CASSHHLRGLNYEQYF.